This TCR beta chain was sequenced in a study of monozygotic twins with inflammatory bowel disease. In germline, CDR1 is DFQATT, CDR2 SNEGSKA (reference sequence). The CDR3 length is 15 residues. One entry per CDR3 protein, without DNA, is what TCRdb gives after re-calling the 5' RACE reads. The table counts approximately 400,000 distinct CDR3 sequences; 2% to 2.5% lies in the top ten. The origin of this receptor is a human donor with ulcerative colitis or Crohn's disease, or a healthy co-twin of an affected twin (not recorded which). This chain joins TRBV20-1 and TRBJ2-2. Sample: blood. The CDR3 sequence is CSARDLARNTGELFF.